This T cell receptor beta chain was captured in a study of blood T cell repertoires in COVID-19. Assay used: immunoSEQ multiplex PCR; TCRdb lists only in-frame clones, some missing. Seen here are hundreds of thousands of clones, 85% observed once, and the top ten hold 2% to 3%. Sample: PBMCs or T cells enriched from blood (not recorded which). The receptor was isolated from a woman aged 45-60 years who had recovered from COVID-19.

The CDR3 is CASSPGQGREAFF. Here the CDR3 DNA reads TGTGCCAGCAGCCCGGGACAGGGGCGAGAAGCTTTCTTT. The chain joins TRBV12-3 or TRBV12-4 to TRBJ1-1, with 10 bases matching TRBD1. This CDR3 contains 13 residues. The V gene end was trimmed by 6 bases and the J gene end by 8 bases; junction bases not matched to a gene: 6.